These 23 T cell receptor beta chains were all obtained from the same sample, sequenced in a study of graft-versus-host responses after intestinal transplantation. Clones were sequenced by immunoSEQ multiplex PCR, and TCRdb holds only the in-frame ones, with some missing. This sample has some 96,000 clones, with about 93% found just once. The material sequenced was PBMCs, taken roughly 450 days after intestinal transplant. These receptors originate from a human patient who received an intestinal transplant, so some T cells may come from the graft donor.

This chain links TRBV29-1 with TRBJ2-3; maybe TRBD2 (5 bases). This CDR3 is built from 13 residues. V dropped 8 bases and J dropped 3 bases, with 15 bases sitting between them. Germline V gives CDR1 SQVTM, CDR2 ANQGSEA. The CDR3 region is CSSAGRSTDTQYF. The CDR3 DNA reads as TGCAGCTCCGCTGGGAGATCAACAGATACGCAGTATTTT.

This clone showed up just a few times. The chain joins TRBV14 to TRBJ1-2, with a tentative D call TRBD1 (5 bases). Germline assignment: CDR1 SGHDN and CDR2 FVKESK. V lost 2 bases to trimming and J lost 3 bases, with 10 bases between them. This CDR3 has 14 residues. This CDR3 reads CASSQSRDDYGYTF. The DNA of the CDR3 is TGTGCCAGCAGCCAATCGCGGGACGACTATGGCTACACCTTC.

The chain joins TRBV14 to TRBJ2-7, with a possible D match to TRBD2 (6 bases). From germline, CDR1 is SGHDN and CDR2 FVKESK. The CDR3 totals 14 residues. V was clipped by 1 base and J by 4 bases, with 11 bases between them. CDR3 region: CASSQAGLLYEQYF. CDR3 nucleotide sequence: TGTGCCAGCAGCCAAGCGGGACTCCTATACGAGCAGTACTTC.

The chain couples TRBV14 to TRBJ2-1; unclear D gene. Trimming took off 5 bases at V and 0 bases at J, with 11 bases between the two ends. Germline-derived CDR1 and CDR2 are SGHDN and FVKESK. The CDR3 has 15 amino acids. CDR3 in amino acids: CASSYVWGSYNEQFF. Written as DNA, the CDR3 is TGTGCCAGCAGCTACGTTTGGGGCTCCTACAATGAGCAGTTCTTC.

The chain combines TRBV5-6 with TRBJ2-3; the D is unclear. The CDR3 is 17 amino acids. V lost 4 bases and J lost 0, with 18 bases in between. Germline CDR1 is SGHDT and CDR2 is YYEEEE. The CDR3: CASSRSSVRFSTDTQYF. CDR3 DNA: TGTGCCAGCAGCCGAAGTTCAGTTAGATTCAGCACAGATACGCAGTATTTT.

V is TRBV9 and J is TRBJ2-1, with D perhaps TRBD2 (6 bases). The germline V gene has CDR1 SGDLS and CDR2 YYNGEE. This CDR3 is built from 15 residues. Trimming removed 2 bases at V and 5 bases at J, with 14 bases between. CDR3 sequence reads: CASSVRDGRNNEQFF. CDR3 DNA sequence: TGTGCCAGCAGCGTCCGGGACGGGAGAAACAATGAGCAGTTCTTC.

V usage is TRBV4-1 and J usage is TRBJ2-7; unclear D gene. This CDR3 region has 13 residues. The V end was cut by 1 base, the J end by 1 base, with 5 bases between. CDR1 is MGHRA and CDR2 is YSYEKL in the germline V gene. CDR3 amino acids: CASSQVGSYEQYF. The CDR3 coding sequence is TGCGCCAGCAGCCAAGTGGGGTCCTACGAGCAGTACTTC.

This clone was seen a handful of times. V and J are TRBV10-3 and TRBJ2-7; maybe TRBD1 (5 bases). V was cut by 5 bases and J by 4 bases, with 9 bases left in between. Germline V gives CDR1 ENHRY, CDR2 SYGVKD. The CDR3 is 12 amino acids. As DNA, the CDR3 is TGTGCCATCAGTACCCAGGGATACGAGCAGTACTTC. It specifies CAISTQGYEQYF.

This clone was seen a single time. As DNA, the CDR3 is TGTGCCAGCAGCTTAGCGCTTACGGAGGTTGGCAGGCGGGATACGGAGACCCAGTACTTC. Protein product: CASSLALTEVGRRDTETQYF. The chain couples TRBV7-8 to TRBJ2-5; D perhaps matches TRBD2 (6 bases). Germline CDR1 is SGHVS and CDR2 is FQNEAQ. V lost 0 bases and J lost 5, with 28 bases in between. The CDR3 runs to 20 residues.

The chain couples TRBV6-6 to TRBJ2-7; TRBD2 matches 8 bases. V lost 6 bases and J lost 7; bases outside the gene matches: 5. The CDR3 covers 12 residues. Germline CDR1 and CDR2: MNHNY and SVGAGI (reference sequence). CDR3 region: CASRTGRGEQYF. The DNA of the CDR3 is TGTGCCAGCAGGACCGGGAGGGGAGAGCAGTACTTC.

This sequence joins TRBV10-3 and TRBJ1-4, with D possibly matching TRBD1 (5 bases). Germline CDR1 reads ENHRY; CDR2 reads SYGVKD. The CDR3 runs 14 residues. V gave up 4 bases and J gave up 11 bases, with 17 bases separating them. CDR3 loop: CAISVWGRAEKLFF. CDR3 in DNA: TGTGCCATCAGTGTATGGGGCAGGGCGGAGAAACTGTTTTTT.

CDR3 DNA: TGTGCCAGCAGCTTATCCGGGAATCAGCCCCAGCATTTT. This translates into CASSLSGNQPQHF. The rearrangement links TRBV7-3 to TRBJ1-5; D unclear. Germline V CDR1 and CDR2: SGHTA, FQGTGA. V was shortened by 2 bases and J by 4 bases, with 6 bases between the two germline ends. The CDR3 covers 13 residues.

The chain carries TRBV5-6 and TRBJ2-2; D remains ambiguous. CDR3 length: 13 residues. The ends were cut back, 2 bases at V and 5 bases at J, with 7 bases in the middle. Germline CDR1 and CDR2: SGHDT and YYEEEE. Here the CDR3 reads CASSFRNTGELFF. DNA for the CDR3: TGTGCCAGCAGCTTCAGAAATACCGGGGAGCTGTTTTTT.

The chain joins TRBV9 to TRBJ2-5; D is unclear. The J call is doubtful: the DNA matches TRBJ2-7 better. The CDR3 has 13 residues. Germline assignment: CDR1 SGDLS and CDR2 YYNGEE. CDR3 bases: TGTGCCAGCAGCCCGAGCAGCTCCTACGAGCAGTACTTC. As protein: CASSPSSSYEQYF.

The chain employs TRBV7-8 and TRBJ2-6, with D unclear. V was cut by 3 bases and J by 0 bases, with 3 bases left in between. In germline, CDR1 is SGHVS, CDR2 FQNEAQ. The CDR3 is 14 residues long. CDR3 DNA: TGTGCCAGCAGCTTTACCTCTGGGGCCAACGTCCTGACTTTC. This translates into CASSFTSGANVLTF.

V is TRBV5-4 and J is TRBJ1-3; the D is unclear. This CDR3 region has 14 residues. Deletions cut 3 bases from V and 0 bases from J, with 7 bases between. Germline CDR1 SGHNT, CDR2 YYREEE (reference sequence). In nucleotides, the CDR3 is TGTGCCAGCAGCTCTCAGGACTCTGGAAACACCATATATTTT. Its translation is CASSSQDSGNTIYF.

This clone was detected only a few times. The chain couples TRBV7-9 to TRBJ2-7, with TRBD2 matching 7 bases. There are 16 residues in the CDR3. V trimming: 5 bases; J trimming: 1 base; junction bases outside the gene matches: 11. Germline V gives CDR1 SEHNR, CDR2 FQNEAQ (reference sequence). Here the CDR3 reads CASSHSSSSGSYEQYF. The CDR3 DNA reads TGTGCCAGCAGCCACTCAAGTAGTAGCGGGTCCTACGAGCAGTACTTC.

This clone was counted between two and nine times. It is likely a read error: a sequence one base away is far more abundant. The CDR3 bases are TGTGCCAGCACGAGATTTGGGGGGGGCACCGGGGAGCTGTTTTTT. Protein sequence: CASTRFGGGTGELFF. The rearrangement uses TRBV6-6 and TRBJ2-2; 7 nucleotides match TRBD2. CDR1 is MNHNY and CDR2 is SVGAGI in the germline V gene (reference sequence). The V gene end was trimmed by 7 bases and the J gene end by 4 bases; junction bases not matched to a gene: 9. This CDR3 is 15 amino acids long.

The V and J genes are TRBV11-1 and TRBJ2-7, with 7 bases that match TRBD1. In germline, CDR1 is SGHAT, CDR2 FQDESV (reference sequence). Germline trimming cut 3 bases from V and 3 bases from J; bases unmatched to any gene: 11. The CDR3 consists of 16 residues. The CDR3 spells CASSFRSPGQHYEQYF. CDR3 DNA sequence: TGTGCCAGCAGCTTCCGCTCGCCGGGACAGCACTACGAGCAGTACTTC.

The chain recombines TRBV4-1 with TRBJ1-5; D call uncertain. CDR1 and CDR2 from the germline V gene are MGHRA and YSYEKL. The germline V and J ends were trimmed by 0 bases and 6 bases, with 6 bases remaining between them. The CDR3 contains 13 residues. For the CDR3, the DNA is TGCGCCAGCAGCCAAGATAGGTTTCAGCCCCAGCATTTT. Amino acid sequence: CASSQDRFQPQHF.

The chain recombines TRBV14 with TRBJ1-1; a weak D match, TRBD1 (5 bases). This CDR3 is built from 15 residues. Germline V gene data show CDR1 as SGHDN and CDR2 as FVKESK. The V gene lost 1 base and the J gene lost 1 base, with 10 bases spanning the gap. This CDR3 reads CASSQARGRNTEAFF. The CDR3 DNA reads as TGTGCCAGCAGCCAAGCCCGGGGCAGGAACACTGAAGCTTTCTTT.

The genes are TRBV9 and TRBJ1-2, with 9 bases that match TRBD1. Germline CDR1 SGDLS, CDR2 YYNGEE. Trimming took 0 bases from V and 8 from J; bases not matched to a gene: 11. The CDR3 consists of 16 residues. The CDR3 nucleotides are TGTGCCAGCAGCGTAGAGGGGACAGGGACTTTGAGAGGCTACACCTTC. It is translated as CASSVEGTGTLRGYTF.

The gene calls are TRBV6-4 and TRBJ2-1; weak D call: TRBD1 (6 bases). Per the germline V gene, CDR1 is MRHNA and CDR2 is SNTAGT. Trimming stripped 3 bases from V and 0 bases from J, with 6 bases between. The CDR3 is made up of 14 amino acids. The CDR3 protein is CASSEDSSYNEQFF. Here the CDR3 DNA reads TGTGCCAGCAGTGAGGACAGCTCCTACAATGAGCAGTTCTTC.